This passage covers 21 T cell receptor beta chains from one sample sequenced in a study of memory CD4+ T cells and cytomegalovirus serostatus. Single viable CD3+CD4+CD8-CD45RO+ cells were sorted as the memory CD4+ T cells. Data came from immunoSEQ multiplex PCR; TCRdb stores just in-frame clones and leaves some out. The sample holds about 57,000 clones, more than 60% seen once. Sequencing was done on a sample of memory CD4+ T cells from blood. Receptors were obtained from an adult in good health and CMV-seronegative.

This clone turned up a few times. This chain links TRBV6-6 with TRBJ2-2, with TRBD1 as a possible D gene (5 bases). Trimming removed 3 bases from V and 6 bases from J, with 14 bases in between. The germline CDR1 and CDR2 sequences are MNHNY and SVGAGI (reference sequence). The CDR3 has 15 residues. The DNA for the CDR3 is TGTGCCAGCAGTTATCCCCAGGGTATTGCCGGGGAGCTGTTTTTT. Translated: CASSYPQGIAGELFF.

Concerning this clone: Compared with germline, one end of the junction differs, possibly owing to a read error. The rearrangement uses TRBV5-1 and TRBJ2-2, with 7 positions matching TRBD2. CDR1 SGHRS and CDR2 YFSETQ come from the germline V gene. This CDR3 is 16 amino acids long. The CDR3 region has the DNA TGCGCCAGCAGCTTGACCGGACTAGGGAACGCCGGGGAGCTGTTTTTT. It translates to CASSLTGLGNAGELFF.

The chain links TRBV18 to TRBJ2-3; 11 positions match TRBD2. The V gene end was trimmed by 0 bases and the J gene end by 5 bases; junction bases not matched to a gene: 4. This CDR3 region has 16 residues. Germline V gene sequence: CDR1 KGHSH, CDR2 LQKENI. The DNA of the CDR3 is TGTGCCAGCTCACCACCTACTAGCGGGGGTAGAGATACGCAGTATTTT. Its protein is CASSPPTSGGRDTQYF.

This clone was counted a few times. The V and J genes are TRBV19 and TRBJ1-5, with 9 bases that match TRBD1. V trimming: 4 bases; J trimming: 8 bases; junction bases outside the gene matches: 6. Per germline, CDR1 LNHDA and CDR2 SQIVND (reference sequence). The length of the CDR3 is 14 residues. For the CDR3, the DNA is TGTGCCAGTAGTACAACCACAGGGGGCAAGCCCCAGCATTTT. Translating it yields CASSTTTGGKPQHF.

The chain employs TRBV28 and TRBJ1-2; TRBD1 aligns across 7 bases. CDR1 is MDHEN and CDR2 is SYDVKM in the germline V gene. Trimming at V came to 6 bases and at J to 10 bases, leaving 17 bases not matched to a gene. The CDR3 totals 15 residues. Here the CDR3 DNA reads TGTGCCAGCAGAACGTCGGGCCAGGGGGGGAGGGACTACACCTTC. Amino acids: CASRTSGQGGRDYTF.

The gene calls are TRBV19 and TRBJ1-5; maybe TRBD1 (5 bases). CDR1 and CDR2 from the germline V gene are LNHDA and SQIVND (reference sequence). V was trimmed by 6 bases and J by 0 bases, leaving 18 bases between them. The CDR3 spans 17 residues. CDR3 region: CASSRFGGGNSNQPQHF. The CDR3 DNA reads TGTGCCAGTAGCCGGTTTGGGGGGGGGAATAGCAATCAGCCCCAGCATTTT.

This clone was counted a single time. The CDR3 DNA reads TGTGCCAGTAATCGAGGCGGAAACACCATATATTTT. This gives the protein CASNRGGNTIYF. The chain recombines TRBV19 with TRBJ1-3, with D hard to call. CDR1 LNHDA and CDR2 SQIVND come from the germline V gene (reference sequence). V lost 7 bases to trimming and J lost 4 bases, with 8 bases between them. This CDR3 has 12 amino acids. The full variable domain, in which reference TRBV19 and TRBJ1-3 provide the parts outside the CDR3, is DGGITQSPKYLFRKEGQNVTLSCEQNLNHDAMYWYRQDPGQGLRLIYYSQIVNDFQKGDIAEGYSVSREKKESFPLTVTSAQKNPTAFYLCASNRGGNTIYFGEGSWLTVV.

V gene TRBV6-5 combines with J gene TRBJ1-4; D is perhaps TRBD1 (6 bases). Trimming took 0 bases from V and 7 from J, leaving 15 bases between them. CDR1 MNHEY and CDR2 SVGAGI come from the germline V gene. This CDR3 contains 16 residues. This CDR3 is CASSYSLRTESEKLFF. In DNA, the CDR3 is TGTGCCAGCAGTTACTCGCTCCGGACAGAAAGTGAAAAACTGTTTTTT.

This chain connects TRBV4-1 to TRBJ2-6, with a tentative D call TRBD1 (5 bases). This CDR3 comprises 16 residues. CDR1 is MGHRA and CDR2 is YSYEKL in the germline V gene. Trimming pared 1 base from V and 2 bases from J, leaving 9 bases between. The CDR3, as DNA: TGCGCCAGCAGCCAAGGACCACAGGCTGGGGCCAACGTCCTGACTTTC. It translates to CASSQGPQAGANVLTF.

V gene TRBV7-3 combines with J gene TRBJ2-1; D call uncertain. V lost 4 bases to trimming and J lost 3 bases, with 10 bases between them. Germline CDR1 is SGHTA and CDR2 is FQGTGA. The CDR3 sequence is 14 residues long. As DNA, the CDR3 is TGTGCCAGCAGCTCCTCCGCTCGCTACAATGAGCAGTTCTTC. It is translated as CASSSSARYNEQFF.

CDR3 loop: CAIIGTTANTIYF. DNA for the CDR3: TGTGCCATCATTGGCACAACGGCAAACACCATATATTTT. The chain has TRBV10-3 and TRBJ1-3; unclear D gene. Germline V gene data show CDR1 as ENHRY and CDR2 as SYGVKD. Trimming took 7 bases from V and 6 from J, leaving 13 bases between them. The length of the CDR3 is 13 residues.

The chain uses TRBV6-1 and TRBJ2-5; 7 bases map to TRBD2. The CDR3 runs 13 residues. CDR1 and CDR2 (germline): MNHNS, SASEGT. The V segment lost 8 bases and the J segment 5 bases; nucleotides outside the gene matches: 8. The DNA of the CDR3 is TGTGCCAGCGGGAGGGCCAGCAGGGAGACCCAGTACTTC. This encodes CASGRASRETQYF.

This chain joins TRBV19 and TRBJ2-2; 14 bases match TRBD2. Germline V gives CDR1 LNHDA, CDR2 SQIVND (reference sequence). This CDR3 has 18 residues. V dropped 3 bases and J dropped 2; count of bases not matched to a gene: 5. CDR3 nucleotide sequence: TGTGCCAGTAGTATCTTGGGACTAGCGGGGGCAAACACCGGGGAGCTGTTTTTT. Amino acid sequence: CASSILGLAGANTGELFF.

The chain has TRBV6-1 and TRBJ2-4; 13 bases fit TRBD2. The germline gives CDR1 MNHNS, CDR2 SASEGT. The CDR3 has 17 amino acids. The V and J ends lost 2 bases and 4 bases, in that order; junction bases with no gene match: 5. The CDR3 is CASSERGLAGRKNIQYF. The CDR3 DNA reads TGTGCCAGCAGTGAACGGGGACTAGCGGGGAGAAAAAACATTCAGTACTTC.

V and J are TRBV28 and TRBJ2-3; a possible D gene is TRBD2 (5 bases). The CDR3 spans 14 residues. Germline V lookup: CDR1 MDHEN, CDR2 SYDVKM. The ends were cut back, 6 bases at V and 2 bases at J, with 12 bases in the middle. The CDR3 spells CASSTGINTDTQYF. The CDR3 nucleotides read TGTGCCAGCAGCACCGGGATAAACACAGATACGCAGTATTTT.

The chain combines TRBV18 with TRBJ2-7; 11 bases fit TRBD1. Germline loops: CDR1 KGHSH, CDR2 LQKENI. The CDR3 is 15 amino acids. V shed 1 base and J 3 bases; nucleotides not matched to a gene: 2. CDR3 region: CASSPLGTGGYEQYF. CDR3 sequence (DNA): TGTGCCAGCTCACCACTCGGGACAGGGGGCTACGAGCAGTACTTC.

The rearrangement links TRBV2 to TRBJ2-2; D could derive from TRBD1 or TRBD2 (6 bases each). This CDR3 has 15 residues. The V gene's germline CDR1 is SNHLY and CDR2 FYNNEI. Trimming took 5 bases from V and 4 from J, leaving 14 bases between them. CDR3: CASSWGAPVTGELFF. The CDR3 DNA reads TGTGCCAGCAGTTGGGGGGCCCCGGTCACCGGGGAGCTGTTTTTT.

The rearrangement links TRBV9 to TRBJ2-7; no clear D. Germline assignment: CDR1 SGDLS and CDR2 YYNGEE. This CDR3 contains 15 residues. V shed 0 bases and J shed 2 bases, with 12 bases lying between them. The CDR3, as DNA: TGTGCCAGCAGCGTAGAGATAGGCGGCGCCTACGAGCAGTACTTC. Translating gives CASSVEIGGAYEQYF.

V usage is TRBV15 and J usage is TRBJ2-5; D may be TRBD2 (5 bases). CDR1 and CDR2 (germline): LNHNV, YYDKDF (reference sequence). V lost 0 bases, J lost 4 bases, and 12 bases lay in between. The CDR3 runs 15 residues. The CDR3 DNA follows: TGTGCCACCAGCAGAGATCGTCTAGCCGGAGAGACCCAGTACTTC. Translated, it gives CATSRDRLAGETQYF.

This chain links TRBV7-2 with TRBJ2-7; D perhaps matches TRBD1 (5 bases). Germline V gives CDR1 SGHTA, CDR2 FQGNSA. The CDR3 runs 16 residues. V lost 5 bases and J lost 1, with 18 bases in between. The CDR3 DNA follows: TGTGCCAGCAGCCCGACGGACACACACCTATCCTACGAGCAGTACTTC. This translates into CASSPTDTHLSYEQYF.

This clone was observed a few times. The chain recombines TRBV28 with TRBJ2-7, with 7 bases matching TRBD2. The CDR3 is 15 amino acids. After removal of 3 bases from V and 7 bases from J, the junction contained 12 bases not matched to a gene. Germline values: CDR1 MDHEN, CDR2 SYDVKM. The CDR3 DNA is TGTGCCAGCAGTTTTTCCCTTGTGGGACTACCGGAGCAGTACTTC. It codes for CASSFSLVGLPEQYF.